One sample yielded the 25 T cell receptor beta chains listed below, sequenced in a study of early T cells in non-severe SARS-CoV-2 infection. Using its own MiXCR run on the 5' RACE reads, TCRdb lists one record per CDR3 protein. Among 60,000 to 75,000 distinct CDR3 sequences listed, over 9.5% were seen once. This specimen consisted of whole blood, obtained at baseline. These receptors were collected from an adult who was a healthcare worker with PCR-confirmed SARS-CoV-2 infection or an uninfected control (not recorded which).

This chain connects TRBV5-6 to TRBJ2-7; 9 bases agree with TRBD1. V lost 0 bases, J lost 6 bases, and 13 bases stayed unmatched. Germline V gene sequence: CDR1 SGHDT, CDR2 YYEEEE. CDR3 length: 17 amino acids. The DNA for the CDR3 is TGTGCCAGCAGCTTGGAGGGAGTAAGGGGACAGGGAATCGAGCAGTACTTC. As protein: CASSLEGVRGQGIEQYF.

The rearrangement joins TRBV7-2 to TRBJ2-7; TRBD2 aligns across 7 bases. V lost 6 bases to trimming and J lost 3 bases; unmatched junction nucleotides: 17. There are 17 residues in the CDR3. CDR1 SGHTA and CDR2 FQGNSA come from the germline V gene. The CDR3 region has the DNA TGTGCCAGCAGTCGTACGGGGGGATTATCAGTCGACTACGAGCAGTACTTC. Translating gives CASSRTGGLSVDYEQYF.

This clonotype was counted between two and nine times. The chain links TRBV3-1 to TRBJ1-1; no clear D. CDR3 length equals 18 residues. Germline V lookup: CDR1 LGHDT, CDR2 YNNKEL (reference sequence). Trimming took 0 bases from V and 0 from J, leaving 17 bases between them. The CDR3 coding sequence is TGTGCCAGCAGCCAAGATCTTGGGCACCCCCTCATGAACACTGAAGCTTTCTTT. Amino acids: CASSQDLGHPLMNTEAFF.

This clonotype was detected only a few times. The genes are TRBV12-5 and TRBJ2-1, with 9 nucleotides matching TRBD1. Germline CDR1 is LGHNT and CDR2 is FRNRAP. This CDR3 is built from 17 residues. V was clipped by 1 base and J by 4 bases; unmatched bases: 8. The CDR3 protein is CASGLAQGALGYNEQFF. The CDR3 nucleotides are TGTGCTAGTGGTTTGGCACAGGGGGCGCTGGGTTACAATGAGCAGTTCTTC.

This clonotype showed up just a few times. An end of the junction differs from the germline gene, which may be a read error. In DNA form, the CDR3 reads TGTGCCAGCAGATACTCCGGGACTAGCGGGAGTTACGAGCAGTACTTC. Translated: CASRYSGTSGSYEQYF. This chain joins TRBV6-5 and TRBJ2-7; 14 bases fit TRBD2. CDR3 size: 16 residues. Germline CDR1 and CDR2: MNHEY and SVGAGI.

There are many counts of this clonotype. This chain connects TRBV6-4 to TRBJ2-3; either TRBD1 or TRBD2 may fit D (5 bases each). The CDR3 extends over 14 amino acids. The V end lost 0 bases, the J end lost 2 bases, and 6 bases lay between the germline ends. Germline V gene lookup returns CDR1 MRHNA and CDR2 SNTAGT. CDR3 residues: CASSDSGTTDTQYF. As DNA, the CDR3 is TGTGCCAGCAGTGACTCAGGGACCACAGATACGCAGTATTTT.

In this sample, this clonotype turned up a few times. The chain carries TRBV5-1 and TRBJ2-2; D may be TRBD1 (7 bases). Trimming shortened V by 0 bases and J by 4 bases, and 13 bases separated the two germline ends. The CDR3 length is 16 residues. Germline CDR1 and CDR2: SGHRS and YFSETQ. The CDR3 here is CASSLAQGGSTGELFF. CDR3 coding DNA: TGCGCCAGCAGCTTGGCCCAGGGGGGAAGCACCGGGGAGCTGTTTTTT.

This chain connects TRBV29-1 to TRBJ1-1; 8 positions agree with TRBD1. V shed 6 bases and J 7 bases; nucleotides not matched to a gene: 10. The length of the CDR3 is 13 residues. Germline V lookup: CDR1 SQVTM, CDR2 ANQGSEA. CDR3 in DNA: TGCAGCGTCCGTGACAGGGGTAGGGATGAAGCTTTCTTT. Its translation is CSVRDRGRDEAFF.

This clonotype was counted a few times. The chain joins TRBV6-5 to TRBJ2-7, with D tentatively TRBD1 (5 bases). Deletions cut 5 bases from V and 7 bases from J, with 18 bases between. CDR3 size: 14 residues. The V gene's germline CDR1 is MNHEY and CDR2 SVGAGI. The CDR3 sequence: CASSLQGFSKEQYF. In nucleotides, the CDR3 is TGTGCCAGCAGTCTCCAGGGATTCTCGAAAGAGCAGTACTTC.

The chain has TRBV4-3 and TRBJ2-3, with TRBD2 as a possible D gene (6 bases). The V and J ends lost 3 bases and 0 bases respectively, with 10 bases between them. Germline-derived CDR1 and CDR2 are LGHNA and YSLEER. CDR3 size: 15 residues. CDR3 sequence (DNA): TGCGCCAGCAGCCAGATAGCGGCTAGCACAGATACGCAGTATTTT. Amino acids: CASSQIAASTDTQYF.

This clonotype has just a few counts. The chain carries TRBV20-1 and TRBJ1-1, with a weak D call TRBD1 (5 bases). Trimming pared 3 bases from V and 3 bases from J, leaving 14 bases between. Germline V gene lookup returns CDR1 DFQATT and CDR2 SNEGSKA (reference sequence). This CDR3 is 14 amino acids long. The CDR3 region is CSASEDNLDTEAFF. The CDR3 DNA reads TGCAGTGCTAGCGAGGACAATTTGGACACTGAAGCTTTCTTT.

This clonotype turned up a few times. The chain links TRBV12-5 to TRBJ1-1; D unresolved. V gave up 3 bases and J gave up 8 bases, with 13 bases separating them. This CDR3 is built from 13 residues. Germline V CDR1 and CDR2: LGHNT, FRNRAP. CDR3 amino acids: CASGFVGNGEAFF. In DNA, the CDR3 is TGTGCTAGTGGTTTTGTGGGTAATGGAGAAGCTTTCTTT. The variable domain in full, with the rest retrieved from reference TRBV12-5 and TRBJ1-1, is DARVTQTPRHKVTEMGQEVTMRCQPILGHNTVFWYRQTMMQGLELLAYFRNRAPLDDSGMPKDRFSAEMPDATLATLKIQPSEPRDSAVYFCASGFVGNGEAFFGQGTRLTVV.

The chain carries TRBV6-5 and TRBJ2-7; 9 bases fit TRBD2. V shed 0 bases, J shed 7 bases, and the junction held 10 bases outside the gene matches. Germline values: CDR1 MNHEY, CDR2 SVGAGI. The CDR3 covers 16 residues. The CDR3 region is CASSYSGAGGSAEQYF. CDR3 nucleotide sequence: TGTGCCAGCAGTTACTCGGGGGCGGGAGGGTCTGCTGAGCAGTACTTC.

The sample holds a few counts of this clonotype. The chain carries TRBV24-1 and TRBJ1-2, with D perhaps matching TRBD1 (6 bases). Between the trimmed V and J ends, which lost 4 bases and 0 bases, there was a span of 11 bases. Germline-derived CDR1 and CDR2 are KGHDR and SFDVKD. There are 15 residues in the CDR3. CDR3 sequence reads: CATSDFRGSNYGYTF. CDR3 nucleotide sequence: TGTGCCACCAGTGACTTCAGGGGCTCTAACTATGGCTACACCTTC.

This clonotype was seen a few times. The chain has TRBV18 and TRBJ2-7; D unresolved. The CDR3 totals 13 residues. The germline gives CDR1 KGHSH, CDR2 LQKENI. V was trimmed by 4 bases and J by 0 bases, leaving 7 bases between them. For the CDR3, the DNA is TGTGCCAGCTCACGACTCAACTCCTACGAGCAGTACTTC. Translated, it gives CASSRLNSYEQYF.

This clonotype appeared a few times. The V gene is TRBV15, the J gene TRBJ2-7, with 7 bases that match TRBD1. Trimming took 3 bases from V and 2 from J; bases not matched to a gene: 7. Germline assignment: CDR1 LNHNV and CDR2 YYDKDF (reference sequence). The CDR3 runs to 15 residues. In DNA, the CDR3 is TGTGCCACCAGCAGGACATGGGACAGCACCTACGAGCAGTACTTC. It translates to CATSRTWDSTYEQYF.

The sample holds many counts of this clonotype. The rearrangement links TRBV7-9 to TRBJ1-1; a possible D gene is TRBD1 (6 bases). The CDR3 runs 15 residues. The germline CDR1 and CDR2 sequences are SEHNR and FQNEAQ (reference sequence). V lost 4 bases and J 0 bases, leaving 12 bases between the germline ends. The CDR3 DNA reads as TGTGCCAGCAGCTCTCAGGGGCTGATGAACACTGAAGCTTTCTTT. Encoded protein: CASSSQGLMNTEAFF. Full variable domain (missing parts from reference TRBV7-9 and TRBJ1-1): DTGVSQNPRHKITKRGQNVTFRCDPISEHNRLYWYRQTLGQGPEFLTYFQNEAQLEKSRLLSDRFSAERPKGSFSTLEIQRTEQGDSAMYLCASSSQGLMNTEAFFGQGTRLTVV.

This clonotype was picked up a small number of times. The chain links TRBV7-9 to TRBJ2-6; D is possibly TRBD2 (5 bases). The CDR3 consists of 14 residues. CDR1 is SEHNR and CDR2 is FQNEAQ in the germline V gene (reference sequence). With 7 bases removed from V and 0 bases from J, the gap between germline ends came to 7 bases. CDR3 sequence: CASNRGSGANVLTF. The CDR3 region has the DNA TGTGCCAGCAATCGGGGCTCTGGGGCCAACGTCCTGACTTTC.

This clonotype was detected a few times. This sequence joins TRBV10-2 and TRBJ2-5, with 10 positions matching TRBD1. Germline CDR1 and CDR2: WSHSY and SAAADI. V trimming: 8 bases; J trimming: 4 bases; junction bases outside the gene matches: 7. This CDR3 has 14 residues. The CDR3 sequence: CASHIDRGLETQYF. CDR3 DNA: TGCGCCAGCCACATTGACAGGGGGCTAGAGACCCAGTACTTC.

A few counts support this clonotype. The chain is built from TRBV6-1 and TRBJ2-3; D is ambiguous. The CDR3 consists of 13 residues. With 6 bases removed from V and 1 base from J, the gap between germline ends came to 8 bases. CDR1 is MNHNS, CDR2 SASEGT, per germline. The CDR3 region has the DNA TGTGCCAGCAGCGCCGAGGGCACAGATACGCAGTATTTT. This codes for CASSAEGTDTQYF.

The chain combines TRBV29-1 with TRBJ2-7; 7 bases align to TRBD2. J lost 1 base, V lost 7 bases, and 4 bases had no gene match. The CDR3 covers 12 residues. Germline V gene lookup returns CDR1 SQVTM and CDR2 ANQGSEA. Written as DNA, the CDR3 is TGCAGCGCCCGGGGGGTTTCCTACGAGCAGTACTTC. Translated: CSARGVSYEQYF.

V gene TRBV19 combines with J gene TRBJ1-2; D is ambiguous. Germline V gene lookup returns CDR1 LNHDA and CDR2 SQIVND (reference sequence). CDR3 size: 13 residues. The V gene lost 5 bases and the J gene lost 1 base, with 8 bases spanning the gap. The DNA for the CDR3 is TGTGCCAGTAGTGCGAAACTTAACTATGGCTACACCTTC. Protein sequence: CASSAKLNYGYTF.

This clonotype was recorded at least ten times. V gene TRBV2 combines with J gene TRBJ2-7, with 12 nucleotides matching TRBD2. The trim removed 6 bases at V and 3 bases at J, leaving 6 bases unmatched. The germline V gene has CDR1 SNHLY and CDR2 FYNNEI. The CDR3 contains 15 residues. The CDR3 loop reads CASSSPSGRVYEQYF. The CDR3 nucleotides read TGTGCCAGCAGCTCCCCTAGCGGGAGGGTCTACGAGCAGTACTTC.

This clonotype has a count of ten or more. The chain uses TRBV7-9 and TRBJ2-5, with TRBD1 as a possible D gene (5 bases). The CDR3 loop spans 17 amino acids. CDR1 and CDR2 from the germline V gene are SEHNR and FQNEAQ (reference sequence). V was clipped by 1 base and J by 1 base, with 16 bases between them. The CDR3 nucleotides read TGTGCCAGCAGCTTAGTGTCACCGACAGATCTCCAAGAGACCCAGTACTTC. Its protein is CASSLVSPTDLQETQYF.

A few counts support this clonotype. The rearrangement joins TRBV5-6 to TRBJ2-7; possible D gene TRBD2, 6 bases. The V gene lost 3 bases and the J gene lost 2 bases, with 9 bases spanning the gap. The germline V gene has CDR1 SGHDT and CDR2 YYEEEE. CDR3 length: 13 residues. The CDR3 nucleotides are TGTGCCAGCAGCTCGACTAGAACCTACGAGCAGTACTTC. It specifies CASSSTRTYEQYF.